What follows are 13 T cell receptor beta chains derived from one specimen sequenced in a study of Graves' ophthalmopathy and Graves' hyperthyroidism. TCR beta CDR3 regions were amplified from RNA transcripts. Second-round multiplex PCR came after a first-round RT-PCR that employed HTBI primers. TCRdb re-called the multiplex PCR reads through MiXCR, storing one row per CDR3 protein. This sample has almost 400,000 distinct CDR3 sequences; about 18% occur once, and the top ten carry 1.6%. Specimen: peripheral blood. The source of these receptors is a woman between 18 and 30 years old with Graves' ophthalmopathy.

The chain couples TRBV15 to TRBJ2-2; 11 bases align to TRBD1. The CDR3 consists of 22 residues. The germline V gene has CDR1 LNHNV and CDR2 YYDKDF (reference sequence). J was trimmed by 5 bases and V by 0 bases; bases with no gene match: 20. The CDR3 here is CATSRDAGQGAYERSRTGELFF. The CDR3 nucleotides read TGTGCCACCAGCAGAGATGCCGGACAGGGGGCCTACGAGCGGTCGAGGACCGGGGAGCTGTTTTTT.

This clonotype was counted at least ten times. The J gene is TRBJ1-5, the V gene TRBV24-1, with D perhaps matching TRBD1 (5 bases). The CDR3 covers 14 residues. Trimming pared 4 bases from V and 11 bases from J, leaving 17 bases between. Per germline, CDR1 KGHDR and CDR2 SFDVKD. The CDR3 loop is CATSDPGQGAAQHF. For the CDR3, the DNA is TGTGCCACCAGTGACCCAGGACAAGGCGCGGCCCAGCATTTT.

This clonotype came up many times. For the CDR3, the DNA is TGTGCCAGCTCACCACCCATCAACTACGAGCAGTACTTC. Translated, it gives CASSPPINYEQYF. The V and J genes are TRBV18 and TRBJ2-7; D unresolved. V was shortened by 0 bases and J by 3 bases, with 6 bases between the two germline ends. CDR1 KGHSH and CDR2 LQKENI come from the germline V gene. The CDR3 is made up of 13 amino acids.

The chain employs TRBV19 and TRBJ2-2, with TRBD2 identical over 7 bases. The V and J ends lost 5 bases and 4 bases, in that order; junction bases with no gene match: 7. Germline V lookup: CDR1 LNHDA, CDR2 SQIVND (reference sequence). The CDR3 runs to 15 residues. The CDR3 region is CASSPGGGSTGELFF. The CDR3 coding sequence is TGTGCCAGTAGTCCGGGGGGAGGGTCCACCGGGGAGCTGTTTTTT.

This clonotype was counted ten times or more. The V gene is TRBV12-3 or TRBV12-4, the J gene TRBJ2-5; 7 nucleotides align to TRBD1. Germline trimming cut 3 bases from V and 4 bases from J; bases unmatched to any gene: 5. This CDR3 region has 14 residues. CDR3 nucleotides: TGTGCCAGCAGTTTGACAGGGTGGGCAGAGACCCAGTACTTC. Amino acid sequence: CASSLTGWAETQYF.

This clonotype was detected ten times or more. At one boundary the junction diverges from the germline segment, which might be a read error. CDR3 nucleotide sequence: TGTGCCAGCAGTTTAAGTACAGGAGGCAATCAGCCCCTGCATTTT. Amino acid sequence: CASSLSTGGNQPLHF. The chain combines TRBV28 with TRBJ1-5, with D maybe TRBD1 (5 bases). The CDR3 contains 15 residues. Germline assignment: CDR1 MDHEN and CDR2 SYDVKM.

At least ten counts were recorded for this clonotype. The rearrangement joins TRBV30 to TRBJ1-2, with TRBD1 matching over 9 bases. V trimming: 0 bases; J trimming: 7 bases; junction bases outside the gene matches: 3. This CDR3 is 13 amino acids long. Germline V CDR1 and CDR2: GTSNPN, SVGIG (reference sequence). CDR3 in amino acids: CAWSVQDRGGYTF. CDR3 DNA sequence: TGTGCCTGGAGTGTACAGGACAGGGGTGGCTACACCTTC.

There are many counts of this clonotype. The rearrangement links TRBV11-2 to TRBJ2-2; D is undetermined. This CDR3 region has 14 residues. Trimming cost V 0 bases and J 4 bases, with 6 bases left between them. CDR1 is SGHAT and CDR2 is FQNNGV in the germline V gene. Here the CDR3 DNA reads TGTGCCAGCAGCTTAGATCCGGGCACCGGGGAGCTGTTTTTT. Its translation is CASSLDPGTGELFF.

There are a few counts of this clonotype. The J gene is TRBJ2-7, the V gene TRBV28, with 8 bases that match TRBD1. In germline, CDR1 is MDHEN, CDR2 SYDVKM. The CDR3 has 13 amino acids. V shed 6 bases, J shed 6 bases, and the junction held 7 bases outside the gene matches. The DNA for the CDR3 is TGTGCCAGCAGGGACAGGGCCACCTCCGAGCAGTACTTC. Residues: CASRDRATSEQYF.

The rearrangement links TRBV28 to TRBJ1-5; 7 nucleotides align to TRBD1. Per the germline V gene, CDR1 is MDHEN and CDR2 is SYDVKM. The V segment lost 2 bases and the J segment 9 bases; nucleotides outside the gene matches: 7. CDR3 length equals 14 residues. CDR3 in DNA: TGTGCCAGCAGTTTAGGGGCAGGGGGGCCGCCCCAGCATTTT. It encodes CASSLGAGGPPQHF.

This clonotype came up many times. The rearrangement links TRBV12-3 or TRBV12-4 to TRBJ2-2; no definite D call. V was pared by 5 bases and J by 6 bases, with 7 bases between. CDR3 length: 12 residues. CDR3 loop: CASSPSAGELFF. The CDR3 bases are TGTGCCAGCAGTCCCTCCGCCGGGGAGCTGTTTTTT.

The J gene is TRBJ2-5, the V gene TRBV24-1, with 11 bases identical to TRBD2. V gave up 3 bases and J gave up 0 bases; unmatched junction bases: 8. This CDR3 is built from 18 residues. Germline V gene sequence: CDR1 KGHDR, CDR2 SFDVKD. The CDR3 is CATSDVERTSGYQETQYF. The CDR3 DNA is TGTGCCACCAGTGATGTGGAGCGGACTAGCGGGTACCAAGAGACCCAGTACTTC.

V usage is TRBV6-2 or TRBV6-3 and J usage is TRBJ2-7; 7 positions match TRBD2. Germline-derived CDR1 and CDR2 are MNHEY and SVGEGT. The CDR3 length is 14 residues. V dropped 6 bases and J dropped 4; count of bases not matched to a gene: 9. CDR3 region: CASRALAATYEQYF. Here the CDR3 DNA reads TGTGCCAGCAGGGCGCTAGCGGCTACGTACGAGCAGTACTTC.